Listed below are T cell receptor beta chains from one sample, sequenced in a study of shared clonotypes between healthy human individuals. The protocol was immunoSEQ multiplex PCR, while the TCRdb copy is restricted to in-frame clones and leaves out a portion. The sample has a few hundred thousand clones, 65% seen once. The sequenced sample consisted of memory CD4+ T cells sorted from blood. The receptors come from a man aged 25-45 years in good health. The CDR3 runs from the conserved cysteine through the conserved F or W. Fields, in order: D gene, J gene, V gene, clone size, CDR3 protein, CDR3 DNA. D genes are given only for firm matches. Only some rows state a clone size, as once, few, many or a class for expanded clones.

>-|TRBJ2-5|TRBV20-1|few
CSARFIETQYF
TGCAGTGCTAGGTTCATAGAGACCCAGTACTTC
>TRBD1|TRBJ1-1|TRBV2|-
CASTSDRGYTEAFF
TGTGCCAGCACCTCTGACAGGGGGTACACTGAAGCTTTCTTT
>-|TRBJ2-7|TRBV10-3|-
CAIRGGPGGYEQYF
TGTGCCATCAGAGGAGGACCCGGAGGCTACGAGCAGTACTTC
>-|TRBJ2-1|TRBV10-3|-
CAISARSGEQFF
TGTGCCATCAGTGCCCGGAGCGGTGAGCAGTTCTTC
>TRBD2|TRBJ2-7|TRBV7-8|-
CASSLQGRGLAYEQYF
TGTGCCAGCAGCTTACAAGGGAGGGGTTTAGCCTACGAGCAGTACTTC
>-|TRBJ1-4|TRBV5-4|-
CASSLGTGNEKLFF
TGTGCCAGCAGCCTCGGGACGGGTAATGAAAAACTGTTTTTT
>TRBD1|TRBJ2-3|TRBV29-1|-
CSVLDRGTDTQYF
TGCAGCGTTCTCGACAGGGGAACAGATACGCAGTATTTT
>-|TRBJ2-5|TRBV7-6|-
CASSLVPRGSLETQYF
TGTGCCAGCAGCTTAGTCCCCAGGGGTAGTTTGGAGACCCAGTACTTC
>-|TRBJ1-5|TRBV6-1|-
CAYSENTRNQPQHF
TGTGCCTACTCGGAGAACACACGCAATCAGCCCCAGCATTTT
>-|TRBJ2-7|TRBV19|few
CASSIVGADYEQYF
TGTGCCAGTAGTATTGTAGGGGCCGACTACGAGCAGTACTTC
>-|TRBJ1-1|TRBV25-1|few
CASSEPTGTEAFF
TGTGCCAGCAGTGAGCCGACGGGCACTGAAGCTTTCTTT
>TRBD1|TRBJ2-5|TRBV19|-
CASTETGGAETQYF
TGTGCCAGTACCGAGACAGGGGGCGCTGAGACCCAGTACTTC
>-|TRBJ2-2|TRBV6-6|many
CASRWSNTGELFF
TGTGCCAGCAGGTGGAGTAACACCGGGGAGCTGTTTTTT
>TRBD1|TRBJ2-7|TRBV28|-
CASRTTLGQGANEQYF
TGTGCCAGCAGGACGACCTTAGGACAGGGGGCCAACGAGCAGTACTTC
>-|TRBJ1-4|TRBV29-1|-
CSVGGLNLEKLFF
TGCAGCGTTGGGGGATTGAATCTTGAAAAACTGTTTTTT
>-|TRBJ2-2|TRBV28|-
CASSAPSWPGELFF
TGTGCCAGCAGCGCCCCCAGCTGGCCCGGGGAGCTGTTTTTT
>-|TRBJ2-3|TRBV7-8|few
CASSPEWGDTQYF
TGTGCCAGCAGCCCGGAGTGGGGGGATACGCAGTATTTT
>TRBD1|TRBJ1-1|TRBV5-6|-
CASSPTGVNTEAFF
TGTGCCAGCAGCCCCACAGGGGTGAACACTGAAGCTTTCTTT
>-|TRBJ2-3|TRBV11-2|-
CASSPPFRDTQYF
TGTGCCAGCTCCCCACCGTTTAGAGATACGCAGTATTTT
>-|TRBJ1-2|TRBV7-9|-
CASSLGGESYGYTF
TGTGCCAGCAGCCTCGGGGGTGAATCCTATGGCTACACCTTC
>-|TRBJ2-5|TRBV18|few
CASTTGIGGEETQYF
TGTGCCAGCACGACAGGAATAGGAGGTGAAGAGACCCAGTACTTC
>-|TRBJ2-3|TRBV21-1|-
CASSKVLGGSTDTQYF
TGTGCCAGCAGCAAAGTGTTGGGGGGTAGCACAGATACGCAGTATTTT
>TRBD1|TRBJ1-2|TRBV29-1|few
CSVELGTGGYTF
TGCAGCGTTGAACTGGGGACAGGGGGCTACACCTTC
>TRBD2|TRBJ2-2|TRBV5-1|-
CASSVTSGRMNTGELFF
TGCGCCAGCAGCGTGACTAGCGGGAGGATGAACACCGGGGAGCTGTTTTTT
>-|TRBJ2-5|TRBV28|few
CASTSSPGAGETQYF
TGTGCCAGCACCTCGTCGCCCGGAGCCGGGGAGACCCAGTACTTC
>-|TRBJ1-2|TRBV18|-
CASSPRGYGYTF
TGTGCCAGCTCACCGAGGGGCTATGGCTACACCTTC
>-|TRBJ1-4|TRBV29-1|once
CSVAGTNEKLFF
TGCAGCGTTGCGGGAACTAATGAAAAACTGTTTTTT
>-|TRBJ2-7|TRBV11-3|-
CASSLAGPSLVGEQYF
TGTGCCAGCAGCTTAGCGGGCCCCTCCTTGGTGGGGGAGCAGTACTTC
>TRBD1|TRBJ1-1|TRBV19|few
CASIQGAYTEAFF
TGTGCCAGTATACAGGGGGCGTACACTGAAGCTTTCTTT
>-|TRBJ1-5|TRBV30|-
CAWNGGGRNQPQHF
TGTGCCTGGAACGGGGGGGGGCGCAATCAGCCCCAGCATTTT
>-|TRBJ2-6|TRBV18|-
CASSLLDDLHNVLTF
TGTGCCAGCTCACTACTGGACGATCTACACAACGTCCTGACTTTC
>TRBD2|TRBJ2-7|TRBV18|-
CASSPSSGARYEQYF
TGTGCCAGCTCACCAAGCAGCGGGGCGCGGTACGAGCAGTACTTC
>TRBD1|TRBJ1-1|TRBV12-5|-
CASGLRQGGRTEAFF
TGTGCTAGTGGTTTGCGTCAGGGGGGAAGAACTGAAGCTTTCTTT
>-|TRBJ2-5|TRBV6-1|-
CASSLGIRETQYF
TGTGCCAGCTCCCTAGGGATCAGAGAGACCCAGTACTTC
>-|TRBJ2-3|TRBV5-1|-
CASQGGTDTQYF
TGCGCCAGCCAAGGGGGGACAGATACGCAGTATTTT
>-|TRBJ1-2|TRBV28|-
CASSWAGRGYTF
TGTGCCAGCAGTTGGGCGGGACGTGGCTACACCTTC
>-|TRBJ2-7|TRBV5-1|once
CASSLTDTYEQYF
TGCGCCAGCAGCTTGACGGACACCTACGAGCAGTACTTC
>TRBD1|TRBJ1-1|TRBV7-9|-
CASSVPYGTANTEAFF
TGTGCCAGCAGCGTACCGTACGGGACAGCGAACACTGAAGCTTTCTTT
>-|TRBJ2-1|TRBV16|-
CASSHGQGGRYNEQFF
TGTGCCAGCAGCCACGGACAGGGAGGGAGGTACAATGAGCAGTTCTTC
>-|TRBJ2-7|TRBV10-3|-
CAISEDQGEPPYEQYF
TGTGCCATCAGTGAGGATCAGGGAGAACCACCCTACGAGCAGTACTTC
>-|TRBJ2-5|TRBV27|many
CASSRGMRVEETQYF
TGTGCCAGCAGCCGCGGGATGCGGGTAGAAGAGACCCAGTACTTC
>-|TRBJ1-5|TRBV21-1|-
CASSIDQPQHF
TGTGCCAGCAGCATCGATCAGCCCCAGCATTTT
>-|TRBJ1-1|TRBV18|-
CASSLERNTEAFF
TGTGCCAGCTCACTCGAGAGGAACACTGAAGCTTTCTTT
>-|TRBJ2-2|TRBV5-1|once
CASSSAGVNTGELFF
TGCGCCAGCAGCTCAGCAGGGGTTAACACCGGGGAGCTGTTTTTT
>-|TRBJ2-1|TRBV9|few
CASSVASESGLFF
TGTGCCAGCAGCGTAGCGTCGGAGTCCGGGTTGTTCTTC
>TRBD2|TRBJ2-7|TRBV2|-
CASTSLPGLAGDF
TGTGCCAGCACCTCACTCCCGGGACTAGCGGGTGACTTC
>-|TRBJ1-5|TRBV27|-
CASGWNQPQHF
TGTGCCAGCGGATGGAATCAGCCCCAGCATTTT
>-|TRBJ2-2|TRBV27|-
CATGTHNTGELFF
TGTGCCACGGGGACTCATAACACCGGGGAGCTGTTTTTT
>TRBD2|TRBJ2-7|TRBV6-5|-
CASILNPGGEQYF
TGTGCCAGCATCCTCAACCCGGGGGGCGAGCAGTACTTC
>-|TRBJ2-1|TRBV28|-
CASSLGYNEQFF
TGTGCCAGCAGTTTAGGGTACAATGAGCAGTTCTTC
>TRBD2|TRBJ2-1|TRBV7-8|-
CASSSRIAGGPTYNEQFF
TGTGCCAGCAGCTCTCGTATAGCGGGAGGACCGACCTACAATGAGCAGTTCTTC
>-|TRBJ2-1|TRBV11-2|few
CASSREAGYNEQFF
TGTGCCAGCAGCCGCGAGGCGGGGTACAATGAGCAGTTCTTC
>-|TRBJ2-1|TRBV15|-
CATSRDRVAAYNEQFF
TGTGCCACCAGCAGAGATAGGGTAGCGGCCTACAATGAGCAGTTCTTC